Listed here are 31 T cell receptor beta chains from one sample, sequenced in a study of beta chain features in type 1 diabetes. The isolated RNA, all of it, was reverse transcribed, so expressed TCRB transcripts were what got sequenced. Using immunoSEQ multiplex PCR, the repertoire was profiled, and TCRdb retains in-frame clones only, with some absent. The sample has around 200,000 clones, approximately 13% seen once. The sequencing sample was made of central memory CD4+ T cells from blood. The receptors were sampled from a woman aged 18-29 years in good health.

This chain links TRBV5-1 with TRBJ2-1; D may be TRBD1 (5 bases). The CDR3 loop spans 15 amino acids. V lost 5 bases and J 7 bases, leaving 19 bases between the germline ends. The V gene's germline CDR1 is SGHRS and CDR2 YFSETQ. The CDR3 DNA sequence: TGCGCCAGCAGTCGATTGGCCGGACACAGGAATGAGCAGTTCTTC. Amino acids: CASSRLAGHRNEQFF.

This clone was counted between two and nine times. The chain uses TRBV19 and TRBJ2-1; TRBD2 agrees at 7 bases. CDR1 is LNHDA, CDR2 SQIVND, per germline (reference sequence). The CDR3 is made up of 14 amino acids. V lost 6 bases, J lost 4 bases, and 6 bases stayed unmatched. The CDR3 sequence is CASRSASGYNEQFF. The CDR3 DNA is TGTGCCAGTAGATCAGCTAGCGGTTACAATGAGCAGTTCTTC.

The chain carries TRBV4-3 and TRBJ2-1; TRBD2 matches at 12 bases. The CDR3 consists of 15 residues. The ends lost 7 bases at V and 9 bases at J; junction bases unmatched: 10. Germline V gene data show CDR1 as LGHNA and CDR2 as YSLEER. CDR3 protein: CASTRTSGRSGEQFF. CDR3 sequence (DNA): TGCGCCAGCACCCGAACTAGCGGGAGGAGCGGTGAGCAGTTCTTC.

This clone turned up a few times. The chain recombines TRBV18 with TRBJ1-1; 7 bases map to TRBD1. J gave up 6 bases and V 3 bases, and 7 bases lay outside the gene matches. Germline CDR1 is KGHSH and CDR2 is LQKENI. This CDR3 region has 14 residues. DNA for the CDR3: TGTGCCAGCTCACCGAGACAGGGTTCGTCTGAAGCTTTCTTT. It specifies CASSPRQGSSEAFF. The whole variable domain, remainder taken from reference TRBV18 and TRBJ1-1, is NAGVMQNPRHLVRRRGQEARLRCSPMKGHSHVYWYRQLPEEGLKFMVYLQKENIIDESGMPKERFSAEFPKEGPSILRIQQVVRGDSAAYFCASSPRQGSSEAFFGQGTRLTVV.

The V call is TRBV6-1, the J call TRBJ2-1; D is undetermined. V lost 5 bases, J lost 7 bases, and 12 bases lay in between. The CDR3 has 13 amino acids. Germline V lookup: CDR1 MNHNS, CDR2 SASEGT. CDR3 coding DNA: TGTGCCAGCAGTCCAATCGATCGGAATGAGCAGTTCTTC. Protein: CASSPIDRNEQFF.

CDR3 loop: CASSLISGSEETQYF. The CDR3 region has the DNA TGCGCCAGCAGCTTGATTAGCGGGAGTGAGGAGACCCAGTACTTC. J is TRBJ2-5 and V is TRBV5-1, with 9 bases matching TRBD2. Per germline, CDR1 SGHRS and CDR2 YFSETQ. The CDR3 length is 15 residues. The ends lost 1 base at V and 5 bases at J; junction bases unmatched: 6.

The chain carries TRBV18 and TRBJ2-7, with a possible D match to TRBD2 (7 bases). The CDR3 contains 16 residues. V lost 3 bases to trimming and J lost 1 base, with 16 bases between them. CDR1 is KGHSH, CDR2 LQKENI, per germline. The CDR3 nucleotides are TGTGCCAGCTCACCTAGGGGGAGGGGATCGTCCTACGAGCAGTACTTC. This translates into CASSPRGRGSSYEQYF. The full variable domain, with the rest looked up from reference TRBV18 and TRBJ2-7, is NAGVMQNPRHLVRRRGQEARLRCSPMKGHSHVYWYRQLPEEGLKFMVYLQKENIIDESGMPKERFSAEFPKEGPSILRIQQVVRGDSAAYFCASSPRGRGSSYEQYFGPGTRLTVT.

This clone was counted only a few times. The chain joins TRBV19 to TRBJ1-5, with 9 bases matching TRBD1. CDR3 length: 14 amino acids. The V segment lost 5 bases and the J segment 4 bases; nucleotides outside the gene matches: 3. Germline CDR1 LNHDA, CDR2 SQIVND (reference sequence). This chain's CDR3 is CASSPTGGNQPQHF. The DNA of the CDR3 is TGTGCCAGTAGTCCGACAGGGGGAAATCAGCCCCAGCATTTT.

The chain uses TRBV2 and TRBJ2-2, with a weak D call TRBD2 (6 bases). The germline CDR1 and CDR2 sequences are SNHLY and FYNNEI. CDR3 size: 14 residues. The ends were cut back, 7 bases at V and 4 bases at J, with 13 bases in the middle. CDR3 bases: TGTGCCAGCAACCCCGGAGGGAGCACCGGGGAGCTGTTTTTT. Protein product: CASNPGGSTGELFF.

This chain links TRBV7-2 with TRBJ2-7, with 10 bases aligning to TRBD1. Germline V lookup: CDR1 SGHTA, CDR2 FQGNSA. J gave up 3 bases and V 1 base, and 9 bases lay outside the gene matches. The CDR3 length is 17 residues. This CDR3 is CASSLGPPGQGSYEQYF. The CDR3 nucleotides are TGTGCCAGCAGCTTAGGGCCGCCGGGACAGGGGAGCTACGAGCAGTACTTC.

This clone was observed a handful of times. The rearrangement uses TRBV19 and TRBJ1-5; D possibly corresponds to TRBD1 (5 bases). Trimming removed 5 bases at V and 3 bases at J, with 14 bases between. CDR1 and CDR2 from the germline V gene are LNHDA and SQIVND (reference sequence). The CDR3 is 15 residues long. CDR3 in DNA: TGTGCCAGTAGTTGGCTTTCGACAGACAATCAGCCCCAGCATTTT. As protein: CASSWLSTDNQPQHF.

The rearrangement links TRBV6-6 to TRBJ2-7; TRBD1 aligns across 9 bases. V trimming: 5 bases; J trimming: 3 bases; junction bases outside the gene matches: 5. CDR3 length: 14 amino acids. Germline V gives CDR1 MNHNY, CDR2 SVGAGI (reference sequence). The CDR3 nucleotides are TGTGCCAGCAGTAAGGACAGGGGCAACTACGAGCAGTACTTC. Translated: CASSKDRGNYEQYF.

This clone has just a few counts. The V and J genes are TRBV2 and TRBJ2-7, with a weak D call TRBD1 (5 bases). Trimming took 6 bases from V and 4 from J, leaving 10 bases between them. Germline lookup yields CDR1 SNHLY and CDR2 FYNNEI. This CDR3 spans 12 amino acids. CDR3 in DNA: TGTGCCAGCAGCCTACAGGAATACGAGCAGTACTTC. This sequence encodes CASSLQEYEQYF.

Only a few counts were recorded for this clone. V usage is TRBV7-2 and J usage is TRBJ2-7, with 10 nucleotides matching TRBD2. CDR3 length: 15 amino acids. V lost 1 base and J lost 3; bases outside the gene matches: 3. In germline, CDR1 is SGHTA, CDR2 FQGNSA. CDR3 sequence (DNA): TGTGCCAGCAGCTTAGTACCTAGCGGGAGCTACGAGCAGTACTTC. It translates to CASSLVPSGSYEQYF.

This chain uses TRBV5-6 with TRBJ2-1; D perhaps matches TRBD2 (5 bases). The CDR3 is 14 residues long. From germline, CDR1 is SGHDT and CDR2 YYEEEE. The V and J ends lost 3 bases and 6 bases respectively, with 13 bases between them. The CDR3 nucleotides read TGTGCCAGCAGCTCCGGAGGAGTTGCCAATGAGCAGTTCTTC. It is translated as CASSSGGVANEQFF.

This clone is medium-sized. The chain couples TRBV6-6 to TRBJ1-2; 7 nucleotides align to TRBD1. V was pared by 2 bases and J by 4 bases, with 1 base of the junction left unmatched. This CDR3 comprises 13 residues. CDR1 and CDR2 from the germline V gene are MNHNY and SVGAGI (reference sequence). CDR3 coding DNA: TGTGCCAGCAGTTACGGGGACAGCTATGGCTACACCTTC. The encoded protein is CASSYGDSYGYTF.

This clone was seen a handful of times. The chain uses TRBV4-1 and TRBJ2-1, with 7 bases identical to TRBD1. V lost 4 bases and J lost 4; bases outside the gene matches: 7. Germline CDR1 MGHRA, CDR2 YSYEKL. The CDR3 length is 15 residues. The CDR3 is CASSRTGERYNEQFF. The CDR3 coding sequence is TGCGCCAGCAGCCGGACAGGAGAACGGTACAATGAGCAGTTCTTC.

This clone was observed a handful of times. The chain links TRBV4-2 to TRBJ1-1, with TRBD1 matching over 9 bases. The CDR3 runs 21 residues. Germline loops: CDR1 LGHNA, CDR2 YNFKEQ. With V trimmed by 1 base and J by 4 bases, 22 bases remained unmatched. The CDR3 sequence: CASSQVPLNEIEQGAPTEAFF. CDR3 DNA sequence: TGTGCCAGCAGCCAAGTCCCGCTCAACGAGATTGAACAGGGGGCGCCCACTGAAGCTTTCTTT.

This clone showed up just a few times. V usage is TRBV7-2 and J usage is TRBJ2-1; D may be TRBD2 (6 bases). With 3 bases removed from V and 8 bases from J, the gap between germline ends came to 11 bases. CDR1 and CDR2 (germline): SGHTA, FQGNSA. The CDR3 runs 13 residues. CDR3 sequence (DNA): TGTGCCAGCAGCTTCCGCGGGGTGGATGAGCAGTTCTTC. Its translation is CASSFRGVDEQFF.

This clone has only a few counts. This rearrangement joins TRBV6-1 to TRBJ1-2; D is unclear. This CDR3 has 12 residues. Germline CDR1 MNHNS, CDR2 SASEGT. V dropped 8 bases and J dropped 3 bases, with 10 bases sitting between them. The DNA of the CDR3 is TGTGCCAGCTGTGGCGAGGACTATGGCTACACCTTC. Protein: CASCGEDYGYTF.

J is TRBJ1-1 and V is TRBV18; D is possibly TRBD1 (6 bases). The V and J ends lost 6 bases and 3 bases respectively, with 8 bases between them. This CDR3 is 12 amino acids long. Germline V CDR1 and CDR2: KGHSH, LQKENI. CDR3 sequence reads: CASSYRDTEAFF. The CDR3, as DNA: TGTGCCAGCTCGTACAGGGACACTGAAGCTTTCTTT.

The chain employs TRBV4-2 and TRBJ2-1; 12 bases agree with TRBD2. Per germline, CDR1 LGHNA and CDR2 YNFKEQ. J gave up 1 base and V 0 bases, and 1 base lay outside the gene matches. The CDR3 runs to 17 residues. The DNA for the CDR3 is TGTGCCAGCAGCCAAGAGACTAGCGGGAGATCCTACAATGAGCAGTTCTTC. This codes for CASSQETSGRSYNEQFF.

V gene TRBV18 combines with J gene TRBJ2-1; the D is unclear. The V end was cut by 6 bases, the J end by 6 bases, with 12 bases between. CDR1 and CDR2 (germline): KGHSH, LQKENI. This CDR3 has 13 residues. CDR3 residues: CASSEELGNEQFF. CDR3 nucleotide sequence: TGTGCCAGCTCCGAGGAACTCGGCAATGAGCAGTTCTTC.

V gene TRBV29-1 combines with J gene TRBJ2-3; 13 bases match TRBD2. Germline loops: CDR1 SQVTM, CDR2 ANQGSEA. The V and J ends lost 6 bases and 2 bases, in that order; junction bases with no gene match: 11. This CDR3 has 17 amino acids. The CDR3 DNA sequence: TGCAGCGTCCAGACCGGGACTAGCGGGGTCTACACAGATACGCAGTATTTT. As protein: CSVQTGTSGVYTDTQYF.

Only a few counts were recorded for this clone. The chain carries TRBV19 and TRBJ1-1; 9 nucleotides align to TRBD1. Losses at the gene ends were 5 bases for V and 5 bases for J; bases not matched to a gene: 3. The CDR3 spans 13 residues. The germline CDR1 and CDR2 sequences are LNHDA and SQIVND (reference sequence). The CDR3 bases are TGTGCCAGTAGTCGGGACAGGGAAACTGAAGCTTTCTTT. Amino acid sequence: CASSRDRETEAFF.

This clone was seen once. The J gene is TRBJ2-7, the V gene TRBV25-1; 8 bases fit TRBD1. J lost 2 bases, V lost 4 bases, and 7 bases had no gene match. Germline CDR1 is MGHDK and CDR2 is SYGVNS. The CDR3 length is 15 residues. CDR3 nucleotides: TGTGCCAGCAGTGCGGGTACAGGGGGTACCTACGAGCAGTACTTC. It yields the protein CASSAGTGGTYEQYF.

This sequence joins TRBV7-2 and TRBJ2-7; D possibly corresponds to TRBD2 (6 bases). This CDR3 comprises 16 residues. CDR1 and CDR2 from the germline V gene are SGHTA and FQGNSA. V was pared by 1 base and J by 3 bases, with 16 bases between. The CDR3 coding sequence is TGTGCCAGCAGCTTAGGGGGTAGGCGGGACTTCTACGAGCAGTACTTC. Amino acids: CASSLGGRRDFYEQYF.

The rearrangement uses TRBV6-5 and TRBJ1-1, with TRBD1 matching over 10 bases. The CDR3 covers 14 residues. J lost 5 bases, V lost 5 bases, and 5 bases had no gene match. Germline lookup yields CDR1 MNHEY and CDR2 SVGAGI. The CDR3 coding sequence is TGTGCCAGCAGTAGACAGGGGGCGACGACTGAAGCTTTCTTT. Translated, it gives CASSRQGATTEAFF.

The gene calls are TRBV29-1 and TRBJ2-7; TRBD1 matches at 8 bases. Germline trimming cut 7 bases from V and 3 bases from J; bases unmatched to any gene: 8. The CDR3 contains 13 residues. Looked up from germline, CDR1 is SQVTM and CDR2 is ANQGSEA. CDR3 in DNA: TGCAGCGCCGCCGGACAGGGTGACTACGAGCAGTACTTC. As protein: CSAAGQGDYEQYF.

This clone was seen only a few times. This rearrangement joins TRBV20-1 to TRBJ2-3; weak D call: TRBD2 (6 bases). Germline CDR1 and CDR2: DFQATT and SNEGSKA (reference sequence). The CDR3 runs 11 residues. Between the trimmed V and J ends, which lost 6 bases and 6 bases, there was a span of 10 bases. DNA of the CDR3: TGCAGTGCGGTTCGGGGGGATACGCAGTATTTT. The encoded protein is CSAVRGDTQYF.

This clone turned up a few times. This chain links TRBV9 with TRBJ2-1, with D tentatively TRBD2 (5 bases). V was clipped by 4 bases and J by 4 bases, with 12 bases between them. The CDR3 runs to 14 residues. CDR1 is SGDLS and CDR2 is YYNGEE in the germline V gene. CDR3 residues: CASSSQTGYNEQFF. CDR3 nucleotides: TGTGCCAGCAGCAGCCAAACGGGGTACAATGAGCAGTTCTTC.